A single sample is the source of the 30 T cell receptor beta chains below, sequenced in a study of identical twins. TCRdb ran MiXCR on the 5' RACE reads and lists one entry per CDR3 protein. The sample lists some 460,000 distinct CDR3 sequences, 14% occurring once. These data also formed part of another study, on yellow fever vaccine responses in identical twins.

Sequenced material: CD4+ T cells sorted from blood. The receptor set was obtained from a woman aged 18-35 years in good health.

This clonotype was found a few times. The V and J genes are TRBV20-1 and TRBJ2-5, with D possibly being TRBD1 or TRBD2 (5 bases each). Deletions cut 5 bases from V and 6 bases from J, with 13 bases between. Looked up from germline, CDR1 is DFQATT and CDR2 is SNEGSKA (reference sequence). There are 12 residues in the CDR3. The CDR3 sequence is CSAQGWRKTQYF. The CDR3 DNA sequence: TGCAGTGCTCAGGGCTGGAGGAAGACCCAGTACTTC.

This clonotype was recorded only once. The chain links TRBV2 to TRBJ2-5; the match to TRBD2 covers 7 bases. Germline CDR1 reads SNHLY; CDR2 reads FYNNEI. This CDR3 contains 14 residues. With V trimmed by 1 base and J by 6 bases, 5 bases remained unmatched. The CDR3 reads CASSEGGGRKTQYF. The DNA for the CDR3 is TGTGCCAGCAGTGAAGGGGGGGGAAGAAAGACCCAGTACTTC.

This clonotype was detected only a few times. V is TRBV20-1 and J is TRBJ2-7; either TRBD1 or TRBD2 may supply D (5 bases each). This CDR3 contains 12 residues. Germline values: CDR1 DFQATT, CDR2 SNEGSKA (reference sequence). V lost 1 base to trimming and J lost 2 bases, with 6 bases between them. CDR3 region: CSARAGPYEQYF. Written as DNA, the CDR3 is TGCAGTGCTAGAGCGGGACCCTACGAGCAGTACTTC.

A few counts support this clonotype. DNA of the CDR3: TGTGCCACCAGTGATCGGGAGCGGTCCTACGAGCAGTACTTC. Protein: CATSDRERSYEQYF. V and J are TRBV24-1 and TRBJ2-7, with a possible D match to TRBD2 (6 bases). The CDR3 contains 14 residues. CDR1 is KGHDR, CDR2 SFDVKD, per germline. Trimming removed 3 bases from V and 1 base from J, with 9 bases in between.

The genes are TRBV7-2 and TRBJ2-1, with unresolved D. Germline V gives CDR1 SGHTA, CDR2 FQGNSA. This CDR3 is 14 amino acids long. V lost 1 base to trimming and J lost 10 bases, with 14 bases between them. CDR3 DNA sequence: TGTGCCAGCAGCTTAGACCCTAGTCCAGGCGAGCAGTTCTTC. It translates to CASSLDPSPGEQFF.

This clonotype was seen many times. The rearrangement links TRBV7-2 to TRBJ2-7; D is ambiguous. The V gene lost 4 bases and the J gene lost 2 bases, with 6 bases spanning the gap. CDR3 size: 12 residues. Per the germline V gene, CDR1 is SGHTA and CDR2 is FQGNSA. The CDR3 sequence: CASSSNAYEQYF. The DNA of the CDR3 is TGTGCCAGCAGCTCAAACGCCTACGAGCAGTACTTC.

CDR3 nucleotide sequence: TGTGCCAGCAGCTTGGTGGCCGGGCGGGGTCCGTTTTTT. Encoded protein: CASSLVAGRGPFF. This chain connects TRBV11-2 to TRBJ1-4, with no clear D. The CDR3 runs 13 residues. Deletions cut 3 bases from V and 16 bases from J, with 18 bases between. The germline gives CDR1 SGHAT, CDR2 FQNNGV.

This clonotype was seen repeatedly, ten times or more. The chain combines TRBV10-3 with TRBJ2-5, with D perhaps assigned TRBD1 or TRBD2 (6 bases each). The CDR3 totals 15 residues. In germline, CDR1 is ENHRY, CDR2 SYGVKD. Trimming shortened V by 3 bases and J by 2 bases, and 13 bases separated the two germline ends. The CDR3 loop is CAISEPGAPQETQYF. CDR3 sequence (DNA): TGTGCCATCAGTGAACCGGGGGCCCCACAAGAGACCCAGTACTTC.

The chain joins TRBV27 to TRBJ2-3; D is possibly TRBD2 (5 bases). Germline loops: CDR1 MNHEY, CDR2 SMNVEV (reference sequence). Trimming removed 0 bases from V and 5 bases from J, with 18 bases in between. The CDR3 is 17 residues long. Written as DNA, the CDR3 is TGTGCCAGCAGTTTATCGCCGCTCCCCGTCGGGAAAGATACGCAGTATTTT. Its translation: CASSLSPLPVGKDTQYF.

In DNA, the CDR3 is TGTGCCAGCAGCCAGGGGTGGCAGATGATATACTCTGGGGCCAACGTCCTGACTTTC. It yields the protein CASSQGWQMIYSGANVLTF. This chain joins TRBV12-3 or TRBV12-4 and TRBJ2-6, with D possibly matching TRBD1 (6 bases). The CDR3 loop spans 19 amino acids. V lost 6 bases to trimming and J lost 0 bases, with 21 bases between them.

This rearrangement joins TRBV10-3 to TRBJ2-1; 9 positions match TRBD2. Germline V gives CDR1 ENHRY, CDR2 SYGVKD. Losses at the gene ends were 4 bases for V and 5 bases for J; bases not matched to a gene: 9. CDR3 length: 16 residues. CDR3 sequence: CAISAMGLASHNEQFF. The DNA for the CDR3 is TGTGCCATCAGTGCTATGGGACTAGCATCGCACAATGAGCAGTTCTTC.

The chain links TRBV27 to TRBJ2-7; weak D call: TRBD1 (5 bases). The CDR3 loop spans 14 amino acids. Germline-derived CDR1 and CDR2 are MNHEY and SMNVEV (reference sequence). Trimming cost V 3 bases and J 6 bases, with 15 bases left between them. The CDR3 nucleotides are TGTGCCAGCAGTTTTTCTGGGCGGACACCCGAGCAGTACTTC. Residues: CASSFSGRTPEQYF.

The V gene is TRBV7-2, the J gene TRBJ2-6; perhaps TRBD2 as D (6 bases). Trimming took 11 bases from V and 0 from J, leaving 17 bases between them. The CDR3 extends over 16 amino acids. Germline V lookup: CDR1 SGHTA, CDR2 FQGNSA. This CDR3 reads CASTERVTSGANVLTF. The DNA for the CDR3 is TGTGCCTCAACGGAGCGGGTAACCTCTGGGGCCAACGTCCTGACTTTC.

The chain combines TRBV7-2 with TRBJ2-3, with TRBD2 identical over 9 bases. The V segment lost 5 bases and the J segment 2 bases; nucleotides outside the gene matches: 5. The germline V gene has CDR1 SGHTA and CDR2 FQGNSA. The CDR3 runs 15 residues. For the CDR3, the DNA is TGTGCCAGCAGCATACTAGCGGGTGACACAGATACGCAGTATTTT. This codes for CASSILAGDTDTQYF. Full variable domain (missing parts from reference TRBV7-2 and TRBJ2-3): GAGVSQSPSNKVTEKGKDVELRCDPISGHTALYWYRQSLGQGLEFLIYFQGNSAPDKSGLPSDRFSAERTGGSVSTLTIQRTQQEDSAVYLCASSILAGDTDTQYFGPGTRLTVL.

The V call is TRBV7-6, the J call TRBJ2-2, with a weak D call TRBD2 (6 bases). Germline V lookup: CDR1 SGHVS, CDR2 FNYEAQ. The length of the CDR3 is 12 residues. The V and J ends lost 10 bases and 8 bases respectively, with 14 bases between them. CDR3 sequence (DNA): TGTGCCACTGCCTTGGGGAGGGGGGAGCTGTTTTTT. As protein: CATALGRGELFF.

A few counts support this clonotype. The rearrangement uses TRBV10-3 and TRBJ1-6; a weak D match, TRBD1 (5 bases). Germline-derived CDR1 and CDR2 are ENHRY and SYGVKD. V dropped 9 bases and J dropped 7 bases, with 13 bases sitting between them. The CDR3 is made up of 13 amino acids. CDR3 nucleotides: TGTGCCATGTCCGGGACGGCGAATTCACCCCTCCACTTT. Protein: CAMSGTANSPLHF.

The gene calls are TRBV6-2 or TRBV6-3 and TRBJ1-1; no definite D call. V was shortened by 4 bases and J by 4 bases, with 7 bases between the two germline ends. From germline, CDR1 is MNHEY and CDR2 SVGEGT. CDR3 length: 12 residues. CDR3 in amino acids: CASSSWATEAFF. The CDR3 DNA reads as TGTGCCAGCAGTTCTTGGGCCACTGAAGCTTTCTTT.

This clonotype was seen at least ten times. This sequence joins TRBV7-2 and TRBJ1-1; D remains ambiguous. The length of the CDR3 is 13 residues. CDR1 and CDR2 (germline): SGHTA, FQGNSA. Trimming shortened V by 4 bases and J by 2 bases, and 8 bases separated the two germline ends. The DNA for the CDR3 is TGTGCCAGCAGCTCCCCAGTCAACACTGAAGCTTTCTTT. Translated: CASSSPVNTEAFF.

Many counts were recorded for this clonotype. This rearrangement joins TRBV7-2 to TRBJ1-1; no definite D call. The germline V and J ends were trimmed by 5 bases and 6 bases, with 13 bases remaining between them. This CDR3 region has 13 residues. Germline V gene data show CDR1 as SGHTA and CDR2 as FQGNSA. The CDR3: CASSATQLPEAFF. In DNA form, the CDR3 reads TGTGCCAGCAGCGCCACCCAGTTACCTGAAGCTTTCTTT.

This clonotype has a handful of counts. The chain has TRBV3-1 and TRBJ2-2; perhaps TRBD2 as D (6 bases). Germline CDR1 LGHDT, CDR2 YNNKEL (reference sequence). Trimming shortened V by 0 bases and J by 1 base, and 9 bases separated the two germline ends. There are 16 residues in the CDR3. The DNA for the CDR3 is TGTGCCAGCAGCCAAGATAACGGGAGGAACACCGGGGAGCTGTTTTTT. This gives the protein CASSQDNGRNTGELFF.

V and J are TRBV5-1 and TRBJ2-7; 7 positions match TRBD1. Germline CDR1 reads SGHRS; CDR2 reads YFSETQ. V lost 5 bases to trimming and J lost 0 bases; unmatched junction nucleotides: 8. The CDR3 length is 15 residues. The CDR3 region is CASSYGTASSYEQYF. The CDR3 DNA sequence: TGCGCCAGCAGTTACGGGACAGCGAGCTCCTACGAGCAGTACTTC.

V and J are TRBV20-1 and TRBJ1-3, with unresolved D. V was shortened by 1 base and J by 8 bases, with 9 bases between the two germline ends. Germline V lookup: CDR1 DFQATT, CDR2 SNEGSKA (reference sequence). The CDR3 is 12 residues long. CDR3 bases: TGCAGTGCTAGAGCGAAAGGAGACACCATATATTTT. It translates to CSARAKGDTIYF.

This chain connects TRBV12-3 or TRBV12-4 to TRBJ2-7, with TRBD2 matching 9 bases. J lost 6 bases, V lost 0 bases, and 12 bases had no gene match. This CDR3 region has 17 residues. The CDR3 region has the DNA TGTGCCAGCAGTTTAGCGCTGGGCGGGAGGGCCTCTCGCGAGCAGTACTTC. Protein sequence: CASSLALGGRASREQYF.

The chain is built from TRBV7-2 and TRBJ2-7; TRBD1 matches 7 bases. The CDR3 covers 14 residues. The V segment lost 5 bases and the J segment 2 bases; nucleotides outside the gene matches: 6. Germline values: CDR1 SGHTA, CDR2 FQGNSA. The CDR3 sequence is CASSLKTGTYEQYF. The CDR3 region has the DNA TGTGCCAGCAGCCTTAAGACAGGGACCTACGAGCAGTACTTC.

This clonotype turned up a few times. The DNA for the CDR3 is TGCGCCAGCAGCCGAGCAGCTCCAAGAGGGGCAGATACGCAGTATTTT. This codes for CASSRAAPRGADTQYF. The gene calls are TRBV4-3 and TRBJ2-3, with D perhaps being TRBD1 or TRBD2 (5 bases each). CDR3 length equals 16 residues. Trimming pared 4 bases from V and 4 bases from J, leaving 18 bases between. Germline CDR1 is LGHNA and CDR2 is YSLEER.

The rearrangement uses TRBV20-1 and TRBJ2-3; TRBD2 matches at 11 bases. Germline loops: CDR1 DFQATT, CDR2 SNEGSKA (reference sequence). V lost 3 bases to trimming and J lost 5 bases; unmatched junction nucleotides: 10. The CDR3 extends over 16 amino acids. CDR3 coding DNA: TGCAGTGCTAGTTCGGACCTAGGACTAGCGGGAGATACGCAGTATTTT. Translated: CSASSDLGLAGDTQYF.

This sequence joins TRBV27 and TRBJ2-2, with TRBD2 matching over 7 bases. V was pared by 5 bases and J by 2 bases, with 8 bases of the junction left unmatched. Per the germline V gene, CDR1 is MNHEY and CDR2 is SMNVEV (reference sequence). The CDR3 is 16 residues long. The CDR3 reads CASSPKLAANTGELFF. The CDR3 bases are TGTGCCAGCAGTCCCAAGCTAGCGGCCAACACCGGGGAGCTGTTTTTT.

This clonotype was seen more than once but under ten times. V and J are TRBV28 and TRBJ1-1; tentatively, D is TRBD1 (5 bases). Trimming shortened V by 4 bases and J by 3 bases, and 15 bases separated the two germline ends. The CDR3 spans 15 residues. Per germline, CDR1 MDHEN and CDR2 SYDVKM. DNA for the CDR3: TGTGCCAGCAGTTCCACGCTGCTGGGGGACACTGAAGCTTTCTTT. Translated, it gives CASSSTLLGDTEAFF.

In its sample, this clonotype was seen a few times. The V and J genes are TRBV15 and TRBJ1-2; D possibly corresponds to TRBD1 (5 bases). The germline CDR1 and CDR2 sequences are LNHNV and YYDKDF (reference sequence). This CDR3 spans 13 amino acids. Deletions cut 5 bases from V and 8 bases from J, with 15 bases between. This CDR3 is CATSDDSVGGYTF. The DNA of the CDR3 is TGTGCCACCAGCGACGACAGTGTGGGGGGCTACACCTTC.

The chain combines TRBV7-2 with TRBJ2-1; possible D gene TRBD2, 5 bases. In germline, CDR1 is SGHTA, CDR2 FQGNSA. The CDR3 runs 11 residues. Trimming shortened V by 8 bases and J by 6 bases, and 8 bases separated the two germline ends. The CDR3 nucleotides are TGTGCCAGCGCCGAGGGCAATGAGCAGTTCTTC. As protein: CASAEGNEQFF.